This T cell receptor beta chain was found in a study of memory CD4+ T cells and cytomegalovirus serostatus. Background on the study: Healthy Belgian adult donors included several CMV-positive and approximately 25 CMV-negative people. Study-level results: Of 150 to 200 reported CMV TCRbeta sequences, some 70 were found in memory CD4+ repertoires.

Some clones are missing from TCRdb's copy, which holds only in-frame ones; the method was immunoSEQ multiplex PCR. The table shows 50,000 to 65,000 clones, with 70% to 85% occurring only once. Germline V gives CDR1 SGHDT, CDR2 YYEEEE. The length of the CDR3 is 12 residues. Deletions cut 0 bases from V and 3 bases from J, with 1 base between. This clone was picked up a small number of times. Its specificity is unknown. The sort gate was single viable CD3+CD4+CD8-CD45RO+ cells for memory CD4+ T cells. CMV serostatus came from serum IgG against pp150, pp28, p38, p52. After thawing, CD4+ T cells were positively selected.

The genes are TRBV5-6 and TRBJ1-3; D gene uncertain. The sequence was collected from an adult in good health and CMV-seropositive. The sample taken for sequencing was memory CD4+ T cells from blood. The CDR3 DNA follows: TGTGCCAGCAGCTTGGGTGGAAACACCATATATTTT. Residues: CASSLGGNTIYF.